This T cell receptor beta chain stems from a study of cytomegalovirus exposure and HLA in healthy donors. Turning to the study itself: Around 76% of approximately 400 genotyped donors fell in the Caucasian-associated ancestry cluster.

The length of the CDR3 is 20 residues. Findings and caveats of the study: Analyzed later, association rates of TCRs varied across HLA loci, with DRB1 most and HLA-C fewest. Later work associated 16,951 TCR beta sequences with HLA alleles at 0.05 false discovery rate.

The PCR used 60 Vbeta and 13 Jbeta primers. Some clones are missing from TCRdb's copy, which holds only in-frame ones; the method was immunoSEQ multiplex PCR. This table holds under 85,000 clones. On this clone: Its antigen is as yet unknown.

The chain carries TRBV12-2 and TRBJ2-3; no check of the table's D call, TRBD2, against the DNA was made. TRBV12-2 corresponds to a pseudogene. Source material: PBMCs. The source is a boy aged 5-17 years in good health and CMV-seronegative. CDR3 sequence: CASRLIPSGEVMGGTDTQYF. The DNA of the CDR3 is TGTGCAAGTCGCTTAATCCCTAGCGGGGAAGTAATGGGTGGCACAGATACGCAGTATTTT.